This is a list of T cell receptor beta chains from one sample in a study of cytomegalovirus exposure and HLA in healthy donors. TCRdb's copy holds only in-frame clones and misses some; the assay was immunoSEQ multiplex PCR. The sample includes roughly 150,000 clones. The source material was PBMCs. Every receptor here comes from a woman in her forties or fifties in good health and CMV-seronegative. Both conserved end residues are part of each CDR3. The order of the fields is V gene, D gene, CDR3 length, J gene, CDR3 protein, CDR3 DNA. The D gene is left open where the match is weak.

TRBV18	NA	15	TRBJ1-1	CASSPERTVGTEAFF	TGTGCCAGCTCACCGGAGCGGACAGTGGGGACTGAAGCTTTCTTT
TRBV19	NA	13	TRBJ2-3	CASEQGNTDTQYF	TGTGCCAGTGAACAGGGAAACACAGATACGCAGTATTTT
TRBV18	NA	13	TRBJ2-7	CASSQDRLYEQYF	TGTGCCAGCTCACAGGACAGACTCTACGAGCAGTACTTC
TRBV11-1	TRBD1	16	TRBJ2-7	CASSLGTGVPSYEQYF	TGTGCCAGCAGCTTAGGGACAGGGGTCCCCTCCTACGAGCAGTACTTC
TRBV7-9	NA	13	TRBJ1-1	CASSPQDYTEAFF	TGTGCCAGCAGCCCCCAGGACTACACTGAAGCTTTCTTT
TRBV30	TRBD1	13	TRBJ1-4	CAWSQDREEKLFF	TGTGCCTGGAGTCAGGACAGGGAAGAAAAACTGTTTTTT
TRBV5-1	NA	13	TRBJ1-2	CASSLVVSDGYTF	TGCGCCAGCAGCTTGGTTGTATCAGATGGCTACACCTTC
TRBV6-5	NA	13	TRBJ2-1	CASSTGLLNEQFF	TGTGCCAGCAGCACGGGACTTTTGAATGAGCAGTTCTTC
TRBV5-6	TRBD1	15	TRBJ1-2	CASSRPGTGGYGYTF	TGTGCCAGCAGCCGTCCCGGGACAGGTGGCTATGGCTACACCTTC
TRBV5-1	TRBD1	14	TRBJ2-1	CASSPGQKDNEQFF	TGCGCCAGCAGCCCGGGACAGAAAGATAATGAGCAGTTCTTC
TRBV19	NA	15	TRBJ1-1	CASSIGPGANTEAFF	TGTGCCAGTAGTATTGGGCCAGGGGCGAACACTGAAGCTTTCTTT
TRBV28	TRBD1	15	TRBJ2-5	CASSPGTGGRETQYF	TGTGCCAGCAGTCCCGGGACAGGGGGCCGGGAGACCCAGTACTTC
TRBV5-1	TRBD1	14	TRBJ1-1	CASSTDRLNTEAFF	TGCGCCAGCAGCACGGACAGGTTAAACACTGAAGCTTTCTTT
TRBV6-5	TRBD1	14	TRBJ2-1	CASTLGDRSNEQFF	TGTGCCAGCACCCTTGGGGACAGGTCCAATGAGCAGTTCTTC
TRBV5-1	TRBD2	18	TRBJ2-3	CASSLAPGLAGGTDTQYF	TGCGCCAGCAGCTTGGCCCCGGGACTAGCGGGGGGCACAGATACGCAGTATTTT
TRBV7-3	TRBD1	13	TRBJ2-5	CASSQGAGETQYF	TGTGCCAGCAGTCAGGGGGCAGGGGAGACCCAGTACTTC
TRBV19	NA	13	TRBJ1-5	CASSMGRVWPQHF	TGTGCCAGTAGTATGGGCAGGGTATGGCCCCAGCATTTT
TRBV19	TRBD2	14	TRBJ2-3	CASSIGLAGDTQYF	TGTGCCAGTAGTATAGGACTAGCAGGCGATACGCAGTATTTT